This T cell receptor beta chain appears in the sequencing data of a study of cytomegalovirus exposure and HLA in healthy donors. The germline V and J ends were trimmed by 6 bases and 1 base, with 10 bases remaining between them. Per germline, CDR1 SNHLY and CDR2 FYNNEI. CDR3 length: 14 amino acids. Sequencing was performed with immunoSEQ multiplex PCR; in TCRdb, only in-frame clones are kept and a portion is missing. The sample carries about 43,000 clones, roughly 92% recorded once. The chain links TRBV2 to TRBJ2-1; perhaps TRBD1 as D (5 bases). What was sequenced was PBMCs. The TCR sequence derives from a man between 18 and 35 years old in good health and CMV-seronegative. Written as DNA, the CDR3 is TGTGCCAGCAGAGTGACAGATTCCTACAATGAGCAGTTCTTC. Protein product: CASRVTDSYNEQFF.